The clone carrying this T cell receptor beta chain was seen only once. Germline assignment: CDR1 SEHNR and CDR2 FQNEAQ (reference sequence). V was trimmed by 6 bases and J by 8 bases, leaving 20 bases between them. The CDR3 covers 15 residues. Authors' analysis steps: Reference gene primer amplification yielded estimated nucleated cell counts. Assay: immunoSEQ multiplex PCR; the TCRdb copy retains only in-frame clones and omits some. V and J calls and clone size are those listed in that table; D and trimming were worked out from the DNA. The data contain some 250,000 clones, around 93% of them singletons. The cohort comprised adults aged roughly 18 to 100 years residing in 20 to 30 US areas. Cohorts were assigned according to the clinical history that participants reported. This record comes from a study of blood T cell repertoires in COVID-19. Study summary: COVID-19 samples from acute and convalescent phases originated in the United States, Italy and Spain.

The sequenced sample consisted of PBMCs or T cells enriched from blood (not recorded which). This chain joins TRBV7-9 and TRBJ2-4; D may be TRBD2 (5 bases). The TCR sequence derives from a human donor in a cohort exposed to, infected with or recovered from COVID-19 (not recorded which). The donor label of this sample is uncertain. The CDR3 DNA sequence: TGTGCCAGCAGGACCCTGAGGGCTGGGGATGACATTCAGTACTTC. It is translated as CASRTLRAGDDIQYF. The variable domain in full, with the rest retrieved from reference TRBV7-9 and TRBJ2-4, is DTGVSQNPRHKITKRGQNVTFRCDPISEHNRLYWYRQTLGQGPEFLTYFQNEAQLEKSRLLSDRFSAERPKGSFSTLEIQRTEQGDSAMYLCASRTLRAGDDIQYFGAGTRLSVL.